This entry is about one TCR beta chain. What this receptor recognizes is not known. Per-base quality was not reported, and no clone a single base away is much larger than it. The CDR3 regions of human TCRbeta chains were subjected to immunosequencing. Processing in the source paper ran as follows. Repertoire TCRs were matched against a reference library of SARS-CoV-2-specific TCRs generated with the MIRA antigen-specificity platform. Breadth was defined as the fraction of unique TCRs that were SARS-CoV-2-associated. Depth was defined as the fraction of total T cells that were SARS-CoV-2-associated. Using the MIRA data, every spike-specific TCR was mapped to the spike region that the TCR reacted to and assigned to either a CD4 or a CD8 class. Log10-transformed breadth and depth values were compared by one-way ANOVA with Sidak's multiple comparisons tests. Sourced from immuneACCESS, this table was stored by TCRdb with only in-frame sequences that have V and J called. A share of the clones is absent; for the studies checked, an unresolved V gene accounts for under half, and the remainder has no known explanation. V and J calls and clone size are copied from that table; D and trimming were computed from the DNA. The table for this sample lists about 100,000 clones; around 87% of them were counted only once. 4% to 5% of the sample comes from the top ten.

This entry is derived from a study of T cell responses to AZD1222 COVID-19 vaccine (dated by TCRdb to 2020 to 2023). The study in broad terms: A total of about 230 trial participants underwent TCR sequencing, of whom some 210 received two doses of AZD1222 and around 26 received two doses of the MenACWY control vaccine. Trial participants were enrolled by age into 18-55, 56-69 and 70-plus year subgroups, with roughly 160, 29 and 62 TCR-sequenced participants respectively.

The CDR3, cysteine through phenylalanine, is 12 amino acids long. The retained sequence is limited to the CDR3, 36 bases, with the frame set at the first base. V was cut back by 4 bases and J by 4 bases, leaving a gap of 10 bases between them. CDR1 and CDR2, per the germline V gene (reference sequence), are GTSNPN and SVGIG. The research as a whole found: The vaccine-associated CD4 TCRs covered the entire spike protein, and the dominant responses fell in regions 160-218 and 743-854. Participants were mostly white British and included more females than males, and it was suggested by the authors that clonal diversity may have been underestimated. In the small 56-69-year group, the increase in depth fell short of significance, most likely because of low power. Reportedly, almost half of the unique spike-specific TCRs recognized epitopes lying outside the regions that are mutated in the B.1.351 and B.1.1.7 variants. After two AZD1222 doses, both the breadth and the depth of spike-specific TCRs were significantly higher than at day 0 and than in MenACWY recipients. Only a handful of AZD1222 recipients were SARS-CoV-2 seropositive at baseline, limiting conclusions about previously exposed vaccinees. No day 14 peak-response samples were available, so repertoires were characterized only after the peak T cell response.

Explained via the paper, the time point label denotes: baseline before first vaccination. Taken with the paper, the label for treatment or condition translates to: meningococcal conjugate vaccine given as trial control. Vaccinee samples came from UK trials COV001 and COV002, including a single-blind randomized controlled phase 2/3 trial of AZD1222 (ChAdOx1 nCoV-19) in healthy adults. For TCRbeta chain sequencing, PBMC samples were collected from trial participants at day 0 and at day 28 after the second dose. Specimen: peripheral blood, collected on day 0 of MenACWY control vaccination. The chain employs TRBV30 and TRBJ1-2, with the identity of the D gene unclear. This clonotype originated in an adult in good health. The CDR3 protein sequence reads: CAWTLGGYGYTF. In nucleotides, the sequence is TGTGCCTGGACGCTAGGCGGCTATGGCTACACCTTC.